Listed here are 32 T cell receptor beta chains from one sample, sequenced in a study of CD8 T cells in ankylosing spondylitis. Each CDR3 protein gets one entry after TCRdb re-called the 5' RACE reads with MiXCR. The table records about 210,000 distinct CDR3 sequences, just under 7.5% of them present only once. Antigens of these TCRs are unknown. The study's findings and limits: Within ankylosing spondylitis blood, a TCR beta motif made up of fewer than ten highly homologous variants appeared to be characteristic.

The specimen was blood, either unsorted or a sorted T cell fraction (not recorded which). All receptors derive from a male donor with ankylosing spondylitis.

At least ten counts were recorded for this clonotype. This sequence joins TRBV5-1 and TRBJ2-2; D uncertain. Germline lookup yields CDR1 SGHRS and CDR2 YFSETQ. V lost 3 bases, J lost 3 bases, and 18 bases lay in between. The CDR3 extends over 17 amino acids. The CDR3, as DNA: TGCGCCAGCAGCTCTTCCCCTCGACATGGGGACACCGGGGAGCTGTTTTTT. Amino acid sequence: CASSSSPRHGDTGELFF.

In this sample, this clonotype turned up many times. The V call is TRBV9, the J call TRBJ1-1; 7 nucleotides line up with TRBD1. V shed 3 bases, J shed 0 bases, and the junction held 11 bases outside the gene matches. This CDR3 contains 17 residues. Germline lookup yields CDR1 SGDLS and CDR2 YYNGEE. The CDR3 spells CASSAITGEGMNTEAFF. The CDR3 DNA is TGTGCCAGCAGCGCAATCACAGGGGAGGGTATGAACACTGAAGCTTTCTTT.

The V call is TRBV7-2, the J call TRBJ2-7; TRBD2 agrees at 7 bases. Germline lookup yields CDR1 SGHTA and CDR2 FQGNSA. V was pared by 0 bases and J by 2 bases, with 4 bases of the junction left unmatched. This CDR3 comprises 15 residues. The CDR3 reads CASSLAAGATYEQYF. DNA of the CDR3: TGTGCCAGCAGCTTAGCCGCGGGAGCGACCTACGAGCAGTACTTC.

This clonotype has ten or more counts. The chain recombines TRBV7-9 with TRBJ1-2, with D possibly matching TRBD1 (5 bases). Germline CDR1 is SEHNR and CDR2 is FQNEAQ (reference sequence). Trimming left V 3 bases short and J 6 bases short, with 17 bases between. The CDR3 is 15 amino acids. The chain's CDR3 is CASSLGPGNVNGYTF. The CDR3 DNA follows: TGTGCCAGCAGCTTGGGGCCCGGAAACGTGAATGGCTACACCTTC.

This clonotype was detected many times. Here the CDR3 DNA reads TGTGCCAGCAGCTTCGGGACTAGCACAGATACGCAGTATTTT. Its protein is CASSFGTSTDTQYF. V and J are TRBV7-2 and TRBJ2-3, with D possibly matching TRBD2 (6 bases). V was pared by 3 bases and J by 0 bases, with 7 bases between. Germline CDR1 SGHTA, CDR2 FQGNSA. The CDR3 runs 14 residues.

This clonotype was seen many times. This sequence joins TRBV27 and TRBJ2-7; TRBD2 might be the D (5 bases). The CDR3 covers 17 residues. V gave up 5 bases and J gave up 1 base, with 21 bases separating them. Germline V gives CDR1 MNHEY, CDR2 SMNVEV (reference sequence). CDR3 amino acids: CASSRIPGVPESYEQYF. CDR3 bases: TGTGCCAGCAGTCGGATCCCCGGGGTCCCTGAGTCCTACGAGCAGTACTTC.

Many counts were recorded for this clonotype. DNA for the CDR3: TGTGCCAGCAGCTTGGGGGAGGGCAATCAGCCCCAGCATTTT. This encodes CASSLGEGNQPQHF. The J gene is TRBJ1-5, the V gene TRBV5-6; D gene unclear. The V gene lost 0 bases and the J gene lost 2 bases, with 6 bases spanning the gap. The CDR3 length is 14 residues. CDR1 SGHDT and CDR2 YYEEEE come from the germline V gene.

This clonotype was seen at least ten times. This chain joins TRBV20-1 and TRBJ2-7, with TRBD1 matching over 7 bases. CDR3 length: 16 amino acids. After removal of 1 base from V and 3 bases from J, the junction contained 12 bases not matched to a gene. The germline V gene encodes CDR1 DFQATT and CDR2 SNEGSKA (reference sequence). The CDR3 sequence: CSARVRGQRPFYEQYF. CDR3 DNA: TGCAGTGCTAGAGTGAGGGGGCAACGCCCTTTCTACGAGCAGTACTTC.

The chain has TRBV6-5 and TRBJ2-7, with 9 bases identical to TRBD2. The CDR3 is 15 residues long. CDR1 is MNHEY and CDR2 is SVGAGI in the germline V gene. V was pared by 2 bases and J by 6 bases, with 8 bases of the junction left unmatched. CDR3 loop: CASSYDRTSGSEQYF. The CDR3 nucleotides are TGTGCCAGCAGTTACGATCGTACTAGCGGGTCCGAGCAGTACTTC.

This clonotype came up many times. The chain recombines TRBV20-1 with TRBJ2-7; weak D call: TRBD2 (6 bases). V gave up 5 bases and J gave up 4 bases, with 21 bases separating them. The CDR3 loop spans 15 amino acids. Germline CDR1 is DFQATT and CDR2 is SNEGSKA (reference sequence). This CDR3 reads CSASTDGGSLYEQYF. In nucleotides, the CDR3 is TGCAGTGCTTCAACTGACGGGGGTTCCCTTTACGAGCAGTACTTC.

This clonotype has ten or more counts. This chain joins TRBV29-1 and TRBJ2-3, with 8 nucleotides matching TRBD2. The CDR3 is made up of 17 amino acids. Trimming took 7 bases from V and 1 from J; bases not matched to a gene: 16. CDR1 SQVTM and CDR2 ANQGSEA come from the germline V gene. The CDR3 DNA follows: TGCAGCGCGTCTTGGCTCGGGACTAGATGGGGCACAGATACGCAGTATTTT. This gives the protein CSASWLGTRWGTDTQYF.

This clonotype was observed many times. The chain uses TRBV12-3 or TRBV12-4 and TRBJ2-1, with unresolved D. V lost 3 bases, J lost 9 bases, and 6 bases lay in between. The CDR3 covers 11 residues. The CDR3, as DNA: TGTGCCAGCAGTTTTGGGCTTGAGCAGTTCTTC. Its protein product is CASSFGLEQFF.

This clonotype was seen many times. This sequence joins TRBV10-3 and TRBJ1-1; D might be TRBD1 (6 bases). In germline, CDR1 is ENHRY, CDR2 SYGVKD. V was shortened by 3 bases and J by 1 base, with 21 bases between the two germline ends. This CDR3 has 18 amino acids. CDR3 DNA sequence: TGTGCCATCAGTGATTCCTATTCCAGGGACAAAGGGAACACTGAAGCTTTCTTT. Translated: CAISDSYSRDKGNTEAFF.

This clonotype was recorded at least ten times. The chain has TRBV28 and TRBJ2-3; 10 nucleotides agree with TRBD2. Germline V gives CDR1 MDHEN, CDR2 SYDVKM. Trimming removed 5 bases from V and 6 bases from J; junction bases left unmatched: 11. The CDR3 contains 16 residues. The CDR3: CASSQGLAQLVDTQYF. In nucleotides, the CDR3 is TGTGCCAGCAGTCAGGGACTAGCGCAGCTCGTGGATACGCAGTATTTT.

This clonotype was recorded many times. The rearrangement links TRBV9 to TRBJ2-2; D gene uncertain. Germline CDR1 is SGDLS and CDR2 is YYNGEE. The CDR3 contains 13 residues. Trimming took off 1 base at V and 6 bases at J, with 7 bases between the two ends. CDR3 DNA sequence: TGTGCCAGCAGCGTAATCTCCGCCGGGGAGCTGTTTTTT. Protein sequence: CASSVISAGELFF.

This clonotype was counted at least ten times. The CDR3 DNA follows: TGCGCCAGCAGCTTGGCGGACAGGAACACTGAAGCTTTCTTT. It yields the protein CASSLADRNTEAFF. This chain links TRBV5-1 with TRBJ1-1; possible D gene TRBD1, 6 bases. CDR1 SGHRS and CDR2 YFSETQ come from the germline V gene. Trimming pared 0 bases from V and 1 base from J, leaving 7 bases between. The CDR3 loop spans 14 amino acids.

This clonotype was seen ten or more times. The V gene is TRBV9, the J gene TRBJ2-7; TRBD1 matches 9 bases. There are 15 residues in the CDR3. Germline loops: CDR1 SGDLS, CDR2 YYNGEE. The trim removed 5 bases at V and 2 bases at J, leaving 8 bases unmatched. DNA of the CDR3: TGTGCCAGCAGTCCCGGGACAGGGCGCCCCTACGAGCAGTACTTC. It translates to CASSPGTGRPYEQYF.

The chain couples TRBV6-2 or TRBV6-3 to TRBJ2-2, with D perhaps given as TRBD1 or TRBD2 (6 bases each). Between the trimmed V and J ends, which lost 7 bases and 3 bases, there was a span of 12 bases. CDR3 length: 14 residues. Germline V gene sequence: CDR1 MNHEY, CDR2 SVGEGT. CDR3 nucleotides: TGTGCCAGCAACGGGGGCAGTTACACCGGGGAGCTGTTTTTT. Amino acids: CASNGGSYTGELFF.

This clonotype was counted at least ten times. CDR3 coding DNA: TGCGCCAGCAGCCAAGCTGGACAGGGCGATGGCTACACCTTC. It yields the protein CASSQAGQGDGYTF. This chain connects TRBV4-1 to TRBJ1-2; 8 bases fit TRBD1. The germline V gene encodes CDR1 MGHRA and CDR2 YSYEKL. With V trimmed by 1 base and J by 6 bases, 4 bases remained unmatched. This CDR3 is built from 14 residues.

This clonotype has ten or more counts. The V gene is TRBV29-1, the J gene TRBJ2-3; D gene ambiguous. Trimming removed 2 bases at V and 2 bases at J, with 14 bases between. This CDR3 is 15 amino acids long. Germline CDR1 reads SQVTM; CDR2 reads ANQGSEA. The CDR3 DNA reads as TGCAGCGTTGAAAAGGAACTTACACCCACAGATACGCAGTATTTT. This codes for CSVEKELTPTDTQYF.

This CDR3 is CATQRQENNEQFF. CDR3 nucleotide sequence: TGTGCCACCCAGCGACAGGAAAACAATGAGCAGTTCTTC. The chain has TRBV15 and TRBJ2-1, with D tentatively TRBD1 (6 bases). This CDR3 comprises 13 residues. In germline, CDR1 is LNHNV, CDR2 YYDKDF (reference sequence). V was cut by 8 bases and J by 5 bases, with 13 bases left in between.

In its sample, this clonotype was seen many times. V gene TRBV27 combines with J gene TRBJ2-3; the D is unclear. V lost 6 bases to trimming and J lost 0 bases, with 10 bases between them. Germline V CDR1 and CDR2: MNHEY, SMNVEV (reference sequence). CDR3 length: 14 amino acids. The CDR3 loop is CASSSTPSTDTQYF. CDR3 bases: TGTGCCAGCAGCTCCACGCCTAGCACAGATACGCAGTATTTT.

The J gene is TRBJ1-3, the V gene TRBV4-3, with D perhaps TRBD1 (6 bases). Germline V gives CDR1 LGHNA, CDR2 YSLEER. The CDR3 runs to 16 residues. The V and J ends lost 1 base and 4 bases respectively, with 14 bases between them. The CDR3 nucleotides read TGCGCCAGCAGCCAAGCTCTAAACAGGGTCGGAAACACCATATATTTT. Amino acids: CASSQALNRVGNTIYF.

The chain employs TRBV10-3 and TRBJ2-1; the match to TRBD2 covers 16 bases. Germline CDR1 is ENHRY and CDR2 is SYGVKD. Trimming cost V 6 bases and J 5 bases; bases outside gene matches: 4. The length of the CDR3 is 16 residues. CDR3 residues: CAISPGLAGGNNEQFF. The CDR3, as DNA: TGTGCCATCAGCCCGGGACTAGCGGGAGGGAACAATGAGCAGTTCTTC.

This clonotype was seen many times. The chain joins TRBV2 to TRBJ2-1, with 9 nucleotides matching TRBD2. The CDR3 runs 15 residues. CDR1 and CDR2 from the germline V gene are SNHLY and FYNNEI. The J segment lost 3 bases and the V segment lost 4 bases, leaving 4 bases of the junction unmatched. The CDR3 bases are TGTGCCAGCAGTGGCGGGGGGGCCTTCTACAATGAGCAGTTCTTC. Amino acid sequence: CASSGGGAFYNEQFF.

This clonotype appeared many times. The genes are TRBV27 and TRBJ2-5; D uncertain. Per germline, CDR1 MNHEY and CDR2 SMNVEV (reference sequence). The CDR3 spans 15 residues. The ends were cut back, 5 bases at V and 4 bases at J, with 17 bases in the middle. In DNA, the CDR3 is TGTGCCAGCAGTCGCTACCTTGGGAAATTAGAGACCCAGTACTTC. This sequence encodes CASSRYLGKLETQYF.

The chain employs TRBV6-2 or TRBV6-3 and TRBJ2-3, with 10 positions matching TRBD2. This CDR3 is built from 16 residues. V lost 6 bases, J lost 1 base, and 7 bases stayed unmatched. Germline CDR1 and CDR2: MNHEY and SVGEGT. CDR3: CASSLHLAGGTDTQYF. The CDR3 coding sequence is TGTGCCAGCAGCCTCCATCTAGCGGGAGGCACAGATACGCAGTATTTT.

This clonotype was seen at least ten times. The chain links TRBV15 to TRBJ2-2; unclear D gene. Between the trimmed V and J ends, which lost 1 base and 0 bases, there was a span of 3 bases. The CDR3 length is 14 residues. Germline CDR1 reads LNHNV; CDR2 reads YYDKDF (reference sequence). For the CDR3, the DNA is TGTGCCACCAGCAGAGGACCGAACACCGGGGAGCTGTTTTTT. Translation: CATSRGPNTGELFF. The variable domain in full, completed from reference TRBV15 and TRBJ2-2, reads DAMVIQNPRYQVTQFGKPVTLSCSQTLNHNVMYWYQQKSSQAPKLLFHYYDKDFNNEADTPDNFQSRRPNTSFCFLDIRSPGLGDTAMYLCATSRGPNTGELFFGEGSRLTVL.

This clonotype was detected a few times. The chain uses TRBV4-3 and TRBJ2-1; possibly TRBD1 or TRBD2 for D (5 bases each). CDR3 length: 14 residues. V lost 0 bases and J 6 bases, leaving 9 bases between the germline ends. Per the germline V gene, CDR1 is LGHNA and CDR2 is YSLEER. In DNA, the CDR3 is TGCGCCAGCAGCCAAGAGGGGACCTTCAATGAGCAGTTCTTC. It codes for CASSQEGTFNEQFF.

The count of this clonotype is one. The chain links TRBV30 to TRBJ1-2; D call uncertain. Per the germline V gene, CDR1 is GTSNPN and CDR2 is SVGIG (reference sequence). Deletions cut 1 base from V and 6 bases from J, with 9 bases between. This CDR3 is built from 12 residues. CDR3 DNA: TGTGCCTGGAGTGGGTCCCGTGATGGCTACACCTTC. It encodes CAWSGSRDGYTF.

This clonotype was counted at least ten times. The chain has TRBV5-1 and TRBJ2-1, with D unclear. The CDR3 sequence is 18 residues long. Trimming removed 1 base at V and 6 bases at J, with 23 bases between. Germline V lookup: CDR1 SGHRS, CDR2 YFSETQ. The DNA of the CDR3 is TGCGCCAGCAGCTTGTTGGGGTTAGGAGTCGTTGCTCTCAATGAGCAGTTCTTC. Translated, it gives CASSLLGLGVVALNEQFF.

On this clonotype: This may stem from a read error, because a much larger clone lies one nucleotide away. The chain links TRBV29-1 to TRBJ2-2, with D unclear. V gave up 3 bases and J gave up 9 bases, with 8 bases separating them. The germline V gene has CDR1 SQVTM and CDR2 ANQGSEA. This CDR3 contains 11 residues. CDR3 sequence: CSVEWNRELFF. The CDR3 DNA follows: TGCAGCGTTGAGTGGAACAGGGAGCTGTTTTTT.